This TCR beta chain was sequenced for a study of T cell responses to AZD1222 COVID-19 vaccine. Only in-frame clones appear in the TCRdb table, and some are missing; sequencing was by immunoSEQ multiplex PCR. The data hold 180,000 or so clones, with just over 90% observed a single time. General study findings and limits: Nearly half of spike-specific TCRs reportedly go after variant regions that carry no mutations.

The CDR3 totals 12 residues. The germline V and J ends were trimmed by 1 base and 4 bases, with 2 bases remaining between them. As concerns this clone: Its specificity is unknown.

Specimen: peripheral blood, collected 28 days after the second AZD1222 dose. The clonotype originates from an adult who received the AZD1222 COVID-19 vaccine. V is TRBV12-3 or TRBV12-4 and J is TRBJ1-3; no clear D. The CDR3 protein is CASSLGGNTIYF. CDR3 sequence (DNA): TGTGCCAGCAGTTTAGGGGGAAACACCATATATTTT.